Each of the 30 T cell receptor beta chains below was sequenced from the same sample in a study of CD8 T cells in ankylosing spondylitis. Study-wide results and limits: A TCR beta motif of eight highly homologous variants appeared characteristic of ankylosing spondylitis blood.

TCRdb re-derived calls from the 5' RACE reads in MiXCR, one entry per CDR3 protein. This table holds roughly 440,000 distinct CDR3 sequences, about 15% found once. Their cognate antigens are unknown. Sequencing was carried out using blood, either unsorted or a sorted T cell fraction (not recorded which). These receptors originate from a male donor with ankylosing spondylitis.

This clonotype was observed a handful of times. The chain is built from TRBV6-1 and TRBJ2-3; 9 bases are a match to TRBD1. The CDR3 has 16 amino acids. V was pared by 6 bases and J by 0 bases, with 7 bases of the junction left unmatched. Germline assignment: CDR1 MNHNS and CDR2 SASEGT. CDR3 sequence: CASSLGTGYSTDTQYF. In DNA form, the CDR3 reads TGTGCCAGCAGCCTCGGGACAGGGTATAGCACAGATACGCAGTATTTT.

About this clonotype itself: One junction end disagrees with the germline gene, perhaps due to a read error. The chain links TRBV7-7 to TRBJ2-7; 9 bases match TRBD2. CDR1 and CDR2 from the germline V gene are SSHAT and FNYEAQ (reference sequence). The CDR3 totals 13 residues. CDR3 sequence: CASSLRGGDEQYF. The CDR3 DNA sequence: TGTGCTAGCAGCTTGCGGGGGGGAGACGAGCAGTACTTC.

This clonotype was detected only a few times. V and J are TRBV7-2 and TRBJ1-1; 11 positions match TRBD1. The V gene end was trimmed by 1 base and the J gene end by 7 bases; junction bases not matched to a gene: 5. Germline CDR1 reads SGHTA; CDR2 reads FQGNSA. This CDR3 comprises 15 residues. The CDR3: CASSLVGDRGGEAFF. CDR3 sequence (DNA): TGTGCCAGCAGCTTAGTCGGGGACAGGGGGGGTGAAGCTTTCTTT.

This clonotype has more than one count but fewer than ten. V usage is TRBV20-1 and J usage is TRBJ1-6; 9 nucleotides align to TRBD1. The junction had 3 bases not matched to a gene; V was cut back by 1 base and J by 5 bases. The germline V gene has CDR1 DFQATT and CDR2 SNEGSKA (reference sequence). There are 15 residues in the CDR3. The CDR3 spells CSARAGDRDNSPLHF. CDR3 coding DNA: TGCAGTGCTAGAGCGGGGGACAGGGATAATTCACCCCTCCACTTT.

This clonotype has more than one count but fewer than ten. The rearrangement joins TRBV29-1 to TRBJ2-7; tentative D call: TRBD2 (5 bases). Germline V gives CDR1 SQVTM, CDR2 ANQGSEA. This CDR3 spans 14 amino acids. V shed 3 bases and J shed 3 bases, with 15 bases lying between them. The CDR3 region is CSVDVGVGGYEQYF. In DNA form, the CDR3 reads TGCAGCGTTGATGTCGGGGTAGGAGGCTACGAGCAGTACTTC.

The chain combines TRBV20-1 with TRBJ1-2, with D perhaps TRBD1 (6 bases). The CDR3 is made up of 13 amino acids. The germline CDR1 and CDR2 sequences are DFQATT and SNEGSKA (reference sequence). Trimming cost V 6 bases and J 8 bases, with 19 bases left between them. CDR3 nucleotides: TGCAGTGCGGAAGAAAACAGGGCTGGAGGCTACACCTTC. Translated, it gives CSAEENRAGGYTF.

This clonotype appeared a few times. The chain carries TRBV2 and TRBJ1-2; no firm D call. CDR1 and CDR2 (germline): SNHLY, FYNNEI. Trimming stripped 0 bases from V and 7 bases from J, with 3 bases between. CDR3 length: 11 amino acids. CDR3 in amino acids: CASSEARGYTF. The CDR3 DNA sequence: TGTGCCAGCAGTGAAGCGCGTGGCTACACCTTC.

This clonotype turned up a few times. The chain couples TRBV6-1 to TRBJ2-7, with TRBD1 matching over 7 bases. This CDR3 contains 15 residues. The germline CDR1 and CDR2 sequences are MNHNS and SASEGT. After removal of 6 bases from V and 1 base from J, the junction contained 9 bases not matched to a gene. The CDR3 region has the DNA TGTGCCAGCAGAGTAGGACAGGATCCATCCTACGAGCAGTACTTC. The encoded protein is CASRVGQDPSYEQYF.

This clonotype was found a few times. In DNA, the CDR3 is TGCAGCGTCCCCCACCCCGGCGGATACACTGAAGCTTTCTTT. Its protein is CSVPHPGGYTEAFF. The rearrangement joins TRBV29-1 to TRBJ1-1; no reliable D call. CDR1 is SQVTM, CDR2 ANQGSEA, per germline. V lost 6 bases and J lost 3, with 17 bases in between. The CDR3 consists of 14 residues.

This clonotype was detected only a few times. This chain links TRBV3-1 with TRBJ2-3, with D tentatively TRBD1 or TRBD2 (5 bases each). The CDR3 covers 15 residues. The germline gives CDR1 LGHDT, CDR2 YNNKEL (reference sequence). Trimming cost V 4 bases and J 5 bases, with 16 bases left between them. In nucleotides, the CDR3 is TGTGCCAGCAGCCGAGGGGTGGGGCCACAAGATACGCAGTATTTT. Its translation: CASSRGVGPQDTQYF.

The V call is TRBV7-2, the J call TRBJ2-2; TRBD2 is a possible D gene (5 bases). Deletions cut 1 base from V and 5 bases from J, with 11 bases between. The germline V gene has CDR1 SGHTA and CDR2 FQGNSA. CDR3 length: 15 residues. The CDR3 sequence: CASSLGGSGTGELFF. The CDR3 DNA is TGTGCCAGCAGCTTAGGAGGGAGTGGAACCGGGGAGCTGTTTTTT.

The gene calls are TRBV20-1 and TRBJ2-5; no clear D gene. Trimming took off 6 bases at V and 1 base at J, with 6 bases between the two ends. CDR3 length: 11 amino acids. Germline V gives CDR1 DFQATT, CDR2 SNEGSKA (reference sequence). The CDR3 sequence: CSASSQETQYF. CDR3 nucleotides: TGCAGTGCCTCCAGCCAAGAGACCCAGTACTTC.

The table lists this clonotype with a few counts. The chain combines TRBV4-3 with TRBJ2-5, with 7 positions matching TRBD2. The CDR3 runs to 16 residues. CDR1 and CDR2 from the germline V gene are LGHNA and YSLEER. The J segment lost 4 bases and the V segment lost 4 bases, leaving 12 bases of the junction unmatched. The CDR3 nucleotides are TGCGCCAGCAGCCGCGAGCTAGCGGTCGCGTCAGAGACCCAGTACTTC. Amino acid sequence: CASSRELAVASETQYF.

The rearrangement joins TRBV12-3 or TRBV12-4 to TRBJ1-4; 8 bases line up with TRBD1. The junction had 10 bases not matched to a gene; V was cut back by 5 bases and J by 8 bases. The CDR3 has 15 residues. CDR3 nucleotide sequence: TGTGCCAGCAGTCCTCGACAGGGGCTTCGGGAAAAACTGTTTTTT. Translation gives CASSPRQGLREKLFF.

This clonotype was counted only a few times. The chain combines TRBV20-1 with TRBJ1-5, with D tentatively TRBD1 (5 bases). Trimming left V 6 bases short and J 1 base short, with 13 bases between. The germline V gene encodes CDR1 DFQATT and CDR2 SNEGSKA (reference sequence). The CDR3 sequence is 14 residues long. The CDR3 region has the DNA TGCAGTGCCCTAGGAGACAGAAGCAATCAGCCCCAGCATTTT. It encodes CSALGDRSNQPQHF.

The genes are TRBV4-1 and TRBJ1-2, with 7 bases lining up with TRBD1. Trimming took 6 bases from V and 1 from J; bases not matched to a gene: 5. The CDR3 sequence is 14 residues long. Germline lookup yields CDR1 MGHRA and CDR2 YSYEKL. CDR3 protein: CASRGQWFNYGYTF. CDR3 coding DNA: TGCGCCAGCAGGGGACAGTGGTTTAACTATGGCTACACCTTC.

As DNA, the CDR3 is TGTGCCAGCAGCGATCGACAGTCCAAGGCGGAGCTGTTTTTT. This gives the protein CASSDRQSKAELFF. The chain couples TRBV7-9 to TRBJ2-2; TRBD1 is a possible D gene (5 bases). Germline values: CDR1 SEHNR, CDR2 FQNEAQ (reference sequence). With 5 bases removed from V and 10 bases from J, the gap between germline ends came to 17 bases. The CDR3 is made up of 14 amino acids. Using reference TRBV7-9 and TRBJ2-2 for the parts outside the CDR3, the full variable domain is DTGVSQNPRHKITKRGQNVTFRCDPISEHNRLYWYRQTLGQGPEFLTYFQNEAQLEKSRLLSDRFSAERPKGSFSTLEIQRTEQGDSAMYLCASSDRQSKAELFFGEGSRLTVL.

V is TRBV27 and J is TRBJ2-1; TRBD2 matches 10 bases. V shed 9 bases and J 9 bases; nucleotides not matched to a gene: 17. This CDR3 has 16 amino acids. CDR1 and CDR2 (germline): MNHEY, SMNVEV (reference sequence). This chain's CDR3 is CASLVFSGGYLVEQFF. In DNA, the CDR3 is TGTGCCAGTTTAGTATTTAGCGGGGGGTACTTGGTTGAGCAGTTCTTC.

This chain's CDR3 is CASSNPGTGSNEQYF. DNA of the CDR3: TGTGCCAGCAGTAATCCCGGGACAGGGTCCAACGAGCAGTACTTC. J is TRBJ2-7 and V is TRBV28; 9 nucleotides line up with TRBD1. The CDR3 spans 15 residues. J lost 5 bases, V lost 5 bases, and 10 bases had no gene match. CDR1 and CDR2 (germline): MDHEN, SYDVKM.

This clonotype has a handful of counts. The chain recombines TRBV20-1 with TRBJ2-7, with D perhaps matching TRBD2 (5 bases). The CDR3 sequence is 15 residues long. Trimming took off 5 bases at V and 0 bases at J, with 17 bases between the two ends. In germline, CDR1 is DFQATT, CDR2 SNEGSKA (reference sequence). The DNA of the CDR3 is TGCAGTGCTTATTCGTCGCGGAGGACCTCCTACGAGCAGTACTTC. Protein: CSAYSSRRTSYEQYF.

The chain has TRBV6-1 and TRBJ1-1; 10 bases match TRBD1. CDR1 is MNHNS, CDR2 SASEGT, per germline. Trimming removed 1 base from V and 7 bases from J; junction bases left unmatched: 9. The CDR3 sequence is 16 residues long. CDR3 DNA sequence: TGTGCCAGCAGTGAAGGGACAGGGGGGACTGTGAGTGAAGCTTTCTTT. Residues: CASSEGTGGTVSEAFF.

The chain uses TRBV19 and TRBJ2-2; 9 positions agree with TRBD2. The CDR3 extends over 15 amino acids. J gave up 4 bases and V 7 bases, and 7 bases lay outside the gene matches. Germline V gives CDR1 LNHDA, CDR2 SQIVND (reference sequence). The CDR3 region has the DNA TGTGCCAGTATGGGGAGCGGGAGGCCCACCGGGGAGCTGTTTTTT. It translates to CASMGSGRPTGELFF.

Many counts were recorded for this clonotype. The gene calls are TRBV28 and TRBJ2-1, with 11 bases fitting TRBD2. Germline V gene data show CDR1 as MDHEN and CDR2 as SYDVKM. CDR3 length: 16 residues. The trim removed 1 base at V and 6 bases at J, leaving 5 bases unmatched. The CDR3 DNA sequence: TGTGCCAGCAGTTTATCAACTAGCGGGAGACCCAATGAGCAGTTCTTC. Its protein is CASSLSTSGRPNEQFF.

V and J are TRBV20-1 and TRBJ1-4; D uncertain. There are 13 residues in the CDR3. CDR1 DFQATT and CDR2 SNEGSKA come from the germline V gene (reference sequence). V dropped 4 bases and J dropped 8 bases, with 14 bases sitting between them. CDR3 loop: CSAKGPGVEKLFF. CDR3 nucleotides: TGCAGTGCTAAAGGGCCTGGGGTAGAAAAACTGTTTTTT.

The J gene is TRBJ2-1, the V gene TRBV11-2; TRBD1 agrees at 7 bases. Per the germline V gene, CDR1 is SGHAT and CDR2 is FQNNGV. V lost 5 bases and J lost 8; bases outside the gene matches: 9. The CDR3 is made up of 14 amino acids. CDR3 loop: CASSTGQASDEQFF. As DNA, the CDR3 is TGTGCCAGCAGCACCGGACAGGCGAGCGATGAGCAGTTCTTC.

This clonotype appeared a few times. The chain employs TRBV30 and TRBJ1-5; the D is unclear. V lost 0 bases, J lost 0 bases, and 6 bases lay in between. This CDR3 has 14 amino acids. Germline V lookup: CDR1 GTSNPN, CDR2 SVGIG (reference sequence). The CDR3 nucleotides read TGTGCCTGGAGTGTAGCCCGTAGCAATCAGCCCCAGCATTTT. As protein: CAWSVARSNQPQHF.

The chain uses TRBV12-3 or TRBV12-4 and TRBJ2-7; 9 bases agree with TRBD2. The CDR3 sequence is 15 residues long. V gave up 6 bases and J gave up 6 bases; unmatched junction bases: 12. Here the CDR3 reads CASSTKGGRASEQYF. CDR3 coding DNA: TGTGCCAGCAGCACTAAGGGCGGGAGGGCCAGCGAGCAGTACTTC.

This clonotype has more than one count but fewer than ten. The chain joins TRBV7-2 to TRBJ1-1; D remains unclear. V was pared by 3 bases and J by 6 bases, with 8 bases between. CDR3 length: 12 amino acids. Germline V CDR1 and CDR2: SGHTA, FQGNSA. The CDR3 sequence is CASSFNIPEAFF. CDR3 in DNA: TGTGCCAGCAGCTTTAATATCCCTGAAGCTTTCTTT. The full variable domain, completed using reference TRBV7-2 and TRBJ1-1, is GAGVSQSPSNKVTEKGKDVELRCDPISGHTALYWYRQSLGQGLEFLIYFQGNSAPDKSGLPSDRFSAERTGGSVSTLTIQRTQQEDSAVYLCASSFNIPEAFFGQGTRLTVV.

This clonotype has only a few counts. The chain employs TRBV10-2 and TRBJ2-7; maybe TRBD2 (5 bases). The CDR3 extends over 15 amino acids. Germline V CDR1 and CDR2: WSHSY, SAAADI. V lost 1 base, J lost 1 base, and 11 bases lay in between. The CDR3 reads CASSELVAQSYEQYF. The DNA for the CDR3 is TGCGCCAGCAGTGAGTTGGTAGCGCAATCCTACGAGCAGTACTTC.

This clonotype was recorded a few times. The chain couples TRBV5-1 to TRBJ2-7; D perhaps matches TRBD1 (6 bases). V gave up 0 bases and J gave up 4 bases, with 14 bases separating them. The CDR3 runs to 15 residues. CDR1 is SGHRS, CDR2 YFSETQ, per germline. CDR3 sequence: CASSLATGTLYEQYF. CDR3 nucleotides: TGCGCCAGCAGCTTGGCCACAGGGACCCTGTACGAGCAGTACTTC.